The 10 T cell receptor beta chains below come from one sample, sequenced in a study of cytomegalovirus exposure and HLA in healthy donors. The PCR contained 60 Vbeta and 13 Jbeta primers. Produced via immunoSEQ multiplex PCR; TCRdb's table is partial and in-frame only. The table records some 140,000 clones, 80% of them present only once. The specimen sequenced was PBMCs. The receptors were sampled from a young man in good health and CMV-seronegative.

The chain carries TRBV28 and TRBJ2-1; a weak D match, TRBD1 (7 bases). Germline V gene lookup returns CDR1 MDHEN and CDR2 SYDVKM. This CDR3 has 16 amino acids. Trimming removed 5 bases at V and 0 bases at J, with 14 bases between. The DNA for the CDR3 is TGTGCCAGCAGTGGAGGGACAGCGAGCTCCTACAATGAGCAGTTCTTC. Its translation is CASSGGTASSYNEQFF.

The CDR3 protein is CASSLSSGSYTSTDTQYF. For the CDR3, the DNA is TGCGCCAGCAGCTTGTCTAGCGGGAGTTATACCAGCACAGATACGCAGTATTTT. The chain recombines TRBV5-1 with TRBJ2-3, with 10 positions matching TRBD2. With 1 base clipped from V and 0 bases from J, the junction kept 8 bases outside the gene matches. Germline CDR1 reads SGHRS; CDR2 reads YFSETQ. The CDR3 is 18 amino acids.

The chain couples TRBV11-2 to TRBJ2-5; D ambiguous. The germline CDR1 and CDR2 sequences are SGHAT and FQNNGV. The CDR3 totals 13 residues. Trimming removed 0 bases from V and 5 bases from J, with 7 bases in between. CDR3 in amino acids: CASSLDSLETQYF. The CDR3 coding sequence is TGTGCCAGCAGCTTAGACTCTTTGGAGACCCAGTACTTC. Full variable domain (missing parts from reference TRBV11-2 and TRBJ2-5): EAGVAQSPRYKIIEKRQSVAFWCNPISGHATLYWYQQILGQGPKLLIQFQNNGVVDDSQLPKDRFSAERLKGVDSTLKIQPAKLEDSAVYLCASSLDSLETQYFGPGTRLLVL.

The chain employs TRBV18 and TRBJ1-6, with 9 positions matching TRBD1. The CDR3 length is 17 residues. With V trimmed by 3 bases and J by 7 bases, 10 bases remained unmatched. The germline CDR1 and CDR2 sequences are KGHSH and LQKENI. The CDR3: CASSPYSVGQGNSPLHF. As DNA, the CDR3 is TGTGCCAGCTCACCCTATAGCGTGGGACAGGGAAATTCACCCCTCCACTTT.

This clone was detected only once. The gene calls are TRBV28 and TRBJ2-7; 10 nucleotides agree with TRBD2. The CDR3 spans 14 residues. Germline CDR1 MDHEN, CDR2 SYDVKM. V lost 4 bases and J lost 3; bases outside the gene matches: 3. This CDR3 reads CASSWASGSYEQYF. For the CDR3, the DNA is TGTGCCAGCAGTTGGGCTAGCGGGAGCTACGAGCAGTACTTC.

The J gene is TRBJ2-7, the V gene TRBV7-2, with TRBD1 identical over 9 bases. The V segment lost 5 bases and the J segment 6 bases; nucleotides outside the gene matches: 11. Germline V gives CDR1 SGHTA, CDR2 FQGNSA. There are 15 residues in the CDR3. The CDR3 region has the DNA TGTGCCAGCAGCGCAACACCGGGACAGGGTGCCGAGCAGTACTTC. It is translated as CASSATPGQGAEQYF.

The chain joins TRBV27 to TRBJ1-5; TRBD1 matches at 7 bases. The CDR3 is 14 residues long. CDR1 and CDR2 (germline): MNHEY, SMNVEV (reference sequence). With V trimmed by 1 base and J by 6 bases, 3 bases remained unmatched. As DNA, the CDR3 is TGTGCCAGCAGTTTATTACAGGGGAGTCAGCCCCAGCATTTT. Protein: CASSLLQGSQPQHF.

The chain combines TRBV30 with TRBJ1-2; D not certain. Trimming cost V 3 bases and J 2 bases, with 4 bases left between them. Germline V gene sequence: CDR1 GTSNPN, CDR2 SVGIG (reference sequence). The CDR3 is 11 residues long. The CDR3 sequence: CAWSQNYGYTF. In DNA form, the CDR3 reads TGTGCCTGGAGCCAAAACTATGGCTACACCTTC. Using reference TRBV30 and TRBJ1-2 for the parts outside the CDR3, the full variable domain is SQTIHQWPATLVQPVGSPLSLECTVEGTSNPNLYWYRQAAGRGLQLLFYSVGIGQISSEVPQNLSASRPQDRQFILSSKKLLLSDSGFYLCAWSQNYGYTFGSGTRLTVV.

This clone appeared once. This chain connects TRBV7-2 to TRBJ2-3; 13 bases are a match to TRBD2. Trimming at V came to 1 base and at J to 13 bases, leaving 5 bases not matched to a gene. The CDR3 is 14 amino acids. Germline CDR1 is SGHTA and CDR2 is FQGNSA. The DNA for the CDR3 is TGTGCCAGCAGCTTAGTCGGACTAGCGGGAGTTAAGTATTTT. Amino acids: CASSLVGLAGVKYF.

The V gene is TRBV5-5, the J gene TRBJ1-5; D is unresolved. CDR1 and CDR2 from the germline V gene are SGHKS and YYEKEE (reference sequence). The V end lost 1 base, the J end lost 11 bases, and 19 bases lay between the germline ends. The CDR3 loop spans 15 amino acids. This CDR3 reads CASSLRFGLLNTQHF. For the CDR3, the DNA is TGTGCCAGCAGCTTGAGGTTTGGGCTGTTAAACACCCAGCATTTT.